This TCR beta chain was sequenced during a study of metastatic and nonmetastatic thyroid tumors. This clone occurred many times. Under the authors' procedure: A classifier of distant metastasis in papillary thyroid cancer was built from CDR3 differences (across clinicopathological groups). TCRdb reanalyzed the PCR reads with MiXCR. These V and J calls derive from TCRdb rather than the authors' analysis. The sample gives some 20,000 clones, around a fifth of which show up once; over 15% is in the top ten. Thyroid surgery was performed in patients who had received no treatment beforehand. The CDR3 runs 17 residues. Trimming removed 0 bases from V and 3 bases from J, with 15 bases in between. In germline, CDR1 is LGHNA, CDR2 YNFKEQ.

Sequencing was performed on tumor tissue. This rearrangement joins TRBV4-2 to TRBJ1-5; no firm D call. This TCR derives from a female donor with papillary thyroid cancer or a benign thyroid nodule (not recorded which). Some clones in this sample may be carry-over from other donors' samples. DNA for the CDR3: TGTGCCAGCAGCCAAGATGGCCCGGCCAGTCCCAATCAGCCCCAGCATTTT. This codes for CASSQDGPASPNQPQHF.